These 30 T cell receptor beta chains originate from one sample sequenced in a study of blood T cell repertoires in COVID-19. Only in-frame clones appear in the TCRdb table, and some are missing; sequencing was by immunoSEQ multiplex PCR. The sample shows hundreds of thousands of clones, 90% of them seen only once. The sample consisted of PBMCs or T cells enriched from blood (not recorded which). These receptors were collected from a man between 60 and 70 years old who had recovered from COVID-19.

The chain combines TRBV11-2 with TRBJ2-1, with 9 bases aligning to TRBD2. Germline CDR1 is SGHAT and CDR2 is FQNNGV. The CDR3 sequence is 17 residues long. Trimming at V came to 0 bases and at J to 4 bases, leaving 7 bases not matched to a gene. CDR3 sequence: CASSLDHRLAGYNEQFF. Written as DNA, the CDR3 is TGTGCCAGCAGCTTAGATCATCGTCTAGCGGGATACAATGAGCAGTTCTTC.

The rearrangement links TRBV7-2 to TRBJ2-6; 7 bases are shared with TRBD1. Per the germline V gene, CDR1 is SGHTA and CDR2 is FQGNSA. Trimming removed 1 base from V and 3 bases from J; junction bases left unmatched: 9. CDR3 length: 18 amino acids. The CDR3 DNA sequence: TGTGCCAGCAGCTTAGTTAACAGGGGAATCTTTGGGGCCAACGTCCTGACTTTC. Its protein is CASSLVNRGIFGANVLTF.

The chain links TRBV2 to TRBJ1-5, with 7 bases lining up with TRBD1. Germline V gives CDR1 SNHLY, CDR2 FYNNEI. The CDR3 extends over 14 amino acids. V gave up 9 bases and J gave up 5 bases; unmatched junction bases: 10. The CDR3, as DNA: TGTGCCAGTCAGGGGGTAAGGGACGATCAGCCCCAGCATTTT. Amino acids: CASQGVRDDQPQHF.

V gene TRBV24-1 combines with J gene TRBJ1-2, with a weak D call TRBD1 (5 bases). This CDR3 region has 13 residues. The V gene's germline CDR1 is KGHDR and CDR2 SFDVKD. V lost 9 bases and J 0 bases, leaving 10 bases between the germline ends. The CDR3 nucleotides are TGTGCCACCGCCGACAGTACTAACTATGGCTACACCTTC. Encoded protein: CATADSTNYGYTF.

The chain joins TRBV9 to TRBJ1-2; a weak D match, TRBD1 (6 bases). The ends were cut back, 2 bases at V and 0 bases at J, with 11 bases in the middle. The germline V gene encodes CDR1 SGDLS and CDR2 YYNGEE. The CDR3 runs to 15 residues. The CDR3 bases are TGTGCCAGCAGCGTCCAGGGGACCCCTAACTATGGCTACACCTTC. Translated, it gives CASSVQGTPNYGYTF.

The chain uses TRBV5-1 and TRBJ2-1; possible D gene TRBD1, 5 bases. V shed 0 bases and J shed 2 bases, with 12 bases lying between them. This CDR3 has 16 amino acids. Germline V gene data show CDR1 as SGHRS and CDR2 as YFSETQ. This chain's CDR3 is CASSLARGSTYNEQFF. The CDR3, as DNA: TGCGCCAGCAGCTTGGCTAGGGGTAGCACCTACAATGAGCAGTTCTTC.

J is TRBJ1-2 and V is TRBV7-2; no definite D call. The germline V gene encodes CDR1 SGHTA and CDR2 FQGNSA. The CDR3 is 15 residues long. Trimming stripped 1 base from V and 2 bases from J, with 11 bases between. The CDR3, as DNA: TGTGCCAGCAGCTTAGTCGGAGGCGGGAACTATGGCTACACCTTC. Amino acid sequence: CASSLVGGGNYGYTF.

The chain has TRBV19 and TRBJ2-5; TRBD2 might be the D (6 bases). The CDR3 loop spans 13 amino acids. Between the trimmed V and J ends, which lost 3 bases and 8 bases, there was a span of 13 bases. The germline V gene has CDR1 LNHDA and CDR2 SQIVND (reference sequence). The CDR3 region is CASSMEEGITQYF. As DNA, the CDR3 is TGTGCCAGTAGTATGGAGGAGGGAATCACCCAGTACTTC.

The chain employs TRBV2 and TRBJ1-6; D not certain. The germline V gene has CDR1 SNHLY and CDR2 FYNNEI. V lost 7 bases to trimming and J lost 7 bases, with 14 bases between them. This CDR3 spans 14 amino acids. The CDR3 DNA sequence: TGTGCCAGCACCCCAGGTCGGCGAAATTCACCCCTCCACTTT. Translation gives CASTPGRRNSPLHF.

The chain uses TRBV29-1 and TRBJ1-2; weak D call: TRBD1 (5 bases). V was shortened by 4 bases and J by 5 bases, with 14 bases between the two germline ends. Germline lookup yields CDR1 SQVTM and CDR2 ANQGSEA. This CDR3 is 13 amino acids long. CDR3: CSVVGEVGYGYTF. The CDR3 DNA sequence: TGCAGCGTTGTAGGGGAGGTTGGGTATGGCTACACCTTC.

The rearrangement uses TRBV9 and TRBJ2-7, with 7 nucleotides matching TRBD1. Trimming at V came to 0 bases and at J to 4 bases, leaving 7 bases not matched to a gene. This CDR3 region has 15 residues. Germline V gives CDR1 SGDLS, CDR2 YYNGEE. CDR3 in DNA: TGTGCCAGCAGCGTAGCGGGGCAGGGGGTTTACGAGCAGTACTTC. It codes for CASSVAGQGVYEQYF.

CDR3 nucleotides: TGTGCCAGCAGCCAAGATTACGGAGGGCAGGGATACGAGCAGTACTTC. It specifies CASSQDYGGQGYEQYF. The chain has TRBV3-1 (or the pseudogene TRBV3-2) and TRBJ2-7; TRBD2 might be the D (6 bases). Germline-derived CDR1 and CDR2 are LGHDT and YNNKEL (reference sequence). The ends were cut back, 0 bases at V and 4 bases at J, with 16 bases in the middle. The CDR3 has 16 residues.

The CDR3 DNA is TGTGCCAGCAGCTTCCGCGACAGGGGGCCGAATGAGCAGTTCTTC. Its protein product is CASSFRDRGPNEQFF. The chain couples TRBV7-9 to TRBJ2-1, with 10 positions matching TRBD1. Germline CDR1 is SEHNR and CDR2 is FQNEAQ (reference sequence). The CDR3 contains 15 residues. Trimming removed 3 bases from V and 7 bases from J; junction bases left unmatched: 6.

The chain links TRBV7-2 to TRBJ2-3; the D gene is possibly TRBD2 (6 bases). The V gene's germline CDR1 is SGHTA and CDR2 FQGNSA. Trimming took off 3 bases at V and 1 base at J, with 11 bases between the two ends. CDR3 length: 15 residues. The CDR3 nucleotides are TGTGCCAGCAGCTTCGGGGCTAGCGGCACAGATACGCAGTATTTT. It translates to CASSFGASGTDTQYF.

CDR3 protein: CASSLQLGRRLRYTF. CDR3 in DNA: TGTGCCAGCAGCCTGCAGCTGGGGCGCCGCCTTCGCTACACCTTC. The chain combines TRBV3-1 (or the pseudogene TRBV3-2) with TRBJ1-2; perhaps TRBD1 as D (5 bases). Looked up from germline, CDR1 is LGHDT and CDR2 is YNNKEL (reference sequence). CDR3 length: 15 residues. Deletions cut 4 bases from V and 9 bases from J, with 21 bases between.

The CDR3 here is CASSEAEVQISPQHF. CDR3 DNA sequence: TGTGCCAGCAGTGAAGCGGAAGTACAGATCAGCCCCCAGCATTTT. J is TRBJ1-5 and V is TRBV6-1; no clear D gene. Trimming left V 0 bases short and J 10 bases short, with 16 bases between. The CDR3 length is 15 residues. In germline, CDR1 is MNHNS, CDR2 SASEGT.

The genes are TRBV5-1 and TRBJ2-5; 8 bases match TRBD2. This CDR3 contains 15 residues. Germline V CDR1 and CDR2: SGHRS, YFSETQ. Unmatched junction bases numbered 9, after V lost 4 bases and J lost 4 bases. This CDR3 is CASSHSGTGAETQYF. Written as DNA, the CDR3 is TGCGCCAGCAGCCATAGCGGGACGGGGGCAGAGACCCAGTACTTC.

The chain is built from TRBV9 and TRBJ2-1; 13 bases are a match to TRBD2. The CDR3 is made up of 15 amino acids. The trim removed 4 bases at V and 4 bases at J, leaving 2 bases unmatched. The germline gives CDR1 SGDLS, CDR2 YYNGEE. In DNA, the CDR3 is TGTGCCAGCAGCCAGACTAGCGGGAGGTACAATGAGCAGTTCTTC. As protein: CASSQTSGRYNEQFF.

The chain has TRBV6-6 and TRBJ1-2; D gene unclear. The CDR3 runs 15 residues. V was cut by 0 bases and J by 8 bases, with 16 bases left in between. CDR1 and CDR2 from the germline V gene are MNHNY and SVGAGI (reference sequence). The CDR3 loop reads CASSYSSPGNEGYTF. CDR3 nucleotides: TGTGCCAGCAGTTACTCTTCCCCGGGGAATGAAGGCTACACCTTC.

This chain links TRBV19 with TRBJ2-1; no reliable D call. This CDR3 has 14 residues. Trimming took off 7 bases at V and 5 bases at J, with 15 bases between the two ends. Germline CDR1 and CDR2: LNHDA and SQIVND (reference sequence). The CDR3 loop is CASKDSSLNNEQFF. In nucleotides, the CDR3 is TGTGCCAGTAAAGACTCCAGTTTGAACAATGAGCAGTTCTTC.

V gene TRBV4-3 combines with J gene TRBJ1-2, with D possibly being TRBD1 (5 bases). CDR1 is LGHNA, CDR2 YSLEER, per germline. The CDR3 is 16 amino acids. V lost 0 bases to trimming and J lost 4 bases, with 15 bases between them. This chain's CDR3 is CASSQEGRLPLYGYTF. CDR3 sequence (DNA): TGCGCCAGCAGCCAAGAGGGGCGTCTTCCCCTCTATGGCTACACCTTC.

The chain uses TRBV3-1 (or the pseudogene TRBV3-2) and TRBJ1-3, with D possibly TRBD1 on 5 matching bases. The V end lost 2 bases, the J end lost 5 bases, and 13 bases lay between the germline ends. The CDR3 is 15 amino acids. Germline CDR1 is LGHDT and CDR2 is YNNKEL (reference sequence). The DNA of the CDR3 is TGTGCCAGCAGCCAAACATTAGGGGTTAGAAACACCATATATTTT. Protein product: CASSQTLGVRNTIYF.

The rearrangement uses TRBV5-1 and TRBJ1-2; 10 positions agree with TRBD1. The junction had 21 bases not matched to a gene; V was cut back by 7 bases and J by 6 bases. The CDR3 is 18 residues long. Germline V gives CDR1 SGHRS, CDR2 YFSETQ. CDR3: CASFPQPGQGTNLDGYTF. The CDR3, as DNA: TGCGCCAGCTTCCCCCAACCGGGACAGGGGACCAATCTGGATGGCTACACCTTC.

This chain uses TRBV5-1 with TRBJ2-1, with D uncertain. Germline CDR1 and CDR2: SGHRS and YFSETQ. V was cut by 2 bases and J by 9 bases, with 6 bases left in between. The CDR3 spans 11 residues. The CDR3 DNA follows: TGCGCCAGCAGCTTTTACGGTGAGCAGTTCTTC. This sequence encodes CASSFYGEQFF.

The chain carries TRBV7-8 and TRBJ2-3, with D uncertain. The CDR3 consists of 15 residues. The V and J ends lost 1 base and 0 bases respectively, with 8 bases between them. CDR1 is SGHVS and CDR2 is FQNEAQ in the germline V gene. Here the CDR3 reads CASSLVFGSTDTQYF. The CDR3 nucleotides are TGTGCCAGCAGCTTAGTTTTCGGGAGCACAGATACGCAGTATTTT.

CDR3 nucleotides: TGTGCCAGCAGCTTACAGGGGAGTAATTCACCCCTCCACTTT. It is translated as CASSLQGSNSPLHF. This chain connects TRBV11-2 to TRBJ1-6, with D perhaps matching TRBD1 (6 bases). The CDR3 length is 14 residues. The V gene's germline CDR1 is SGHAT and CDR2 FQNNGV. The ends were cut back, 2 bases at V and 6 bases at J, with 8 bases in the middle. Full variable domain (remainder filled in from reference TRBV11-2 and TRBJ1-6): EAGVAQSPRYKIIEKRQSVAFWCNPISGHATLYWYQQILGQGPKLLIQFQNNGVVDDSQLPKDRFSAERLKGVDSTLKIQPAKLEDSAVYLCASSLQGSNSPLHFGNGTRLTVT.

This chain joins TRBV25-1 and TRBJ1-1; 12 nucleotides match TRBD1. Germline CDR1 MGHDK, CDR2 SYGVNS. V shed 9 bases, J shed 3 bases, and the junction held 11 bases outside the gene matches. The CDR3 length is 16 residues. This chain's CDR3 is CASVGQGARPDTEAFF. The CDR3 DNA is TGTGCCAGTGTGGGACAGGGGGCGCGTCCGGACACTGAAGCTTTCTTT.

The chain combines TRBV7-4 with TRBJ1-6; D is unclear. The V gene's germline CDR1 is SGHVT and CDR2 SQSDAQ. Trimming pared 2 bases from V and 7 bases from J, leaving 12 bases between. This CDR3 has 15 residues. CDR3: CASSLQRFRNSPLHF. CDR3 DNA: TGTGCCAGCAGCTTACAGCGCTTCCGGAATTCACCCCTCCACTTT. Full variable domain (outside the CDR3, taken from reference TRBV7-4 and TRBJ1-6): GAGVSQSPRYKVAKRGRDVALRCDSISGHVTLYWYRQTLGQGSEVLTYSQSDAQRDKSGRPSGRFSAERPERSVSTLKIQRTEQGDSAVYLCASSLQRFRNSPLHFGNGTRLTVT.

This clone appeared once. The gene calls are TRBV9 and TRBJ2-3; 11 nucleotides align to TRBD1. CDR1 is SGDLS and CDR2 is YYNGEE in the germline V gene. After removal of 3 bases from V and 3 bases from J, the junction contained 3 bases not matched to a gene. CDR3 size: 15 residues. The DNA for the CDR3 is TGTGCCAGCAGCGGATGGGACAGGGGGACAGATACGCAGTATTTT. The encoded protein is CASSGWDRGTDTQYF.

The chain is built from TRBV6-2 or TRBV6-3 and TRBJ2-7; D unclear. The length of the CDR3 is 13 residues. The ends were cut back, 0 bases at V and 2 bases at J, with 5 bases in the middle. Germline assignment: CDR1 MNHEY and CDR2 SVGEGT. Here the CDR3 DNA reads TGTGCCAGCAGTTACTCCCCTACCTACGAGCAGTACTTC. This sequence encodes CASSYSPTYEQYF.